The rows below give T cell receptor beta chains drawn from one sample of a study of shared clonotypes between healthy human individuals. The assay was immunoSEQ multiplex PCR, and TCRdb's table has in-frame clones only and misses some. The sample lists a few hundred thousand clones, 87% occurring once. Sequenced sample: memory CD8+ T cells sorted from blood. The receptors were sampled from a man younger than 35 in good health. The CDR3 runs from the conserved cysteine through the conserved F or W. A D gene is named only where the DNA matches it firmly. Rows may omit the clone size; those that give it use once, few, many or a size class.

TRBJ1-1,NA,TRBV29-1,NA,CSVQQGENTEAFF,TGCAGCGTCCAACAGGGAGAGAACACTGAAGCTTTCTTT
TRBJ1-2,TRBD1,TRBV30,NA,CAWGTGVPSGYTF,TGTGCCTGGGGAACAGGGGTCCCCTCTGGCTACACCTTC
TRBJ2-3,TRBD2,TRBV4-1,NA,CASSRTSGRARLSTDTQYF,TGCGCCAGCAGCCGGACTAGCGGGAGGGCCAGACTTAGCACAGATACGCAGTATTTT
TRBJ2-2,NA,TRBV5-1,NA,CASSLVGPDTGELFF,TGCGCCAGCAGCTTGGTGGGGCCCGACACCGGGGAGCTGTTTTTT
TRBJ1-4,NA,TRBV4-2,NA,CASSQGQAGATNEKLFF,TGTGCCAGCAGCCAAGGACAGGCGGGTGCAACTAATGAAAAACTGTTTTTT
TRBJ2-7,NA,TRBV6-5,NA,CASSYELGYEQYF,TGTGCCAGCAGTTACGAATTGGGGTACGAGCAGTACTTC
TRBJ2-3,TRBD2,TRBV7-9,once,CASSLTSGGDTDTQYF,TGTGCCAGCAGCTTAACTAGCGGGGGGGACACAGATACGCAGTATTTT
TRBJ2-7,TRBD1,TRBV6-1,NA,CASSEIPPSQGMYEQYF,TGTGCCAGCAGTGAAATCCCCCCCTCACAGGGGATGTACGAGCAGTACTTC
TRBJ1-2,NA,TRBV11-2,once,CASSLDPWDEARSLYGYTF,TGTGCCAGCAGCTTAGACCCTTGGGACGAGGCCCGATCCCTTTATGGCTACACCTTC
TRBJ2-7,NA,TRBV18,NA,CASSPYGSYEQYF,TGTGCCAGCTCACCCTACGGCTCCTACGAGCAGTACTTC
TRBJ2-7,TRBD1,TRBV27,NA,CASRLTGSYEQYF,TGTGCCAGCAGACTGACAGGGTCCTACGAGCAGTACTTC
TRBJ2-7,TRBD1,TRBV27,NA,CASSTTGGRGYEQYF,TGTGCCAGCAGTACGACAGGGGGCAGGGGCTACGAGCAGTACTTC
TRBJ1-1,NA,TRBV10-3,once,CAISESYMTGEAFF,TGTGCCATCAGTGAGTCCTACATGACAGGCGAAGCTTTCTTT
TRBJ2-5,TRBD1,TRBV28,NA,CASSPTTGTGETQYF,TGTGCCAGCAGTCCGACAACCGGGACAGGGGAGACCCAGTACTTC
TRBJ1-1,NA,TRBV4-1,few,CASSQVSGGGTEAFF,TGCGCCAGCAGCCAAGTAAGTGGCGGAGGCACTGAAGCTTTCTTT
TRBJ2-3,TRBD2,TRBV9,many,CASSISGKEDTQYF,TGTGCCAGCAGCATTAGCGGGAAGGAAGATACGCAGTATTTT
TRBJ2-1,NA,TRBV10-3,NA,CAIWAEIYNEQFF,TGTGCCATCTGGGCGGAGATCTACAATGAGCAGTTCTTC
TRBJ2-7,NA,TRBV5-1,NA,CASNKLRGQTYEQYF,TGCGCCAGCAACAAACTCAGGGGTCAGACCTACGAGCAGTACTTC
TRBJ2-1,TRBD1,TRBV13,NA,CASSPEGQGYNEQFF,TGTGCCAGCAGCCCGGAGGGACAGGGATACAATGAGCAGTTCTTC
TRBJ2-3,TRBD2,TRBV7-2,NA,CASSFLAGGVPDTQYF,TGTGCCAGCAGCTTTCTAGCGGGGGGCGTCCCGGATACGCAGTATTTT
TRBJ2-7,TRBD1,TRBV4-3,NA,CASSQGTGRYEQYF,TGCGCCAGCAGCCAAGGGACAGGGCGCTACGAGCAGTACTTC
TRBJ1-5,NA,TRBV15,NA,CATSRDQGIGQPQHF,TGTGCCACCAGCAGAGATCAGGGAATAGGGCAGCCCCAGCATTTT
TRBJ2-5,NA,TRBV4-1,NA,CASSQEGKETQYF,TGCGCCAGCAGCCAAGAAGGAAAGGAGACCCAGTACTTC
TRBJ2-7,NA,TRBV7-9,NA,CASSLSGSNEQYF,TGTGCCAGCAGCTTATCAGGGTCCAACGAGCAGTACTTC
TRBJ1-1,NA,TRBV5-4,NA,CASSPWALNTEAFF,TGTGCCAGCAGCCCTTGGGCCCTGAACACTGAAGCTTTCTTT
TRBJ2-7,TRBD2,TRBV7-9,NA,CASSFLGTSATYEQYF,TGTGCCAGCAGCTTTCTCGGGACTAGCGCGACCTACGAGCAGTACTTC
TRBJ1-2,TRBD1,TRBV7-9,NA,CASSLQGAHGYTF,TGTGCCAGCAGCCTGCAGGGGGCTCATGGCTACACCTTC
TRBJ2-7,NA,TRBV28,NA,CASSLLYPYEQYF,TGTGCCAGCAGTTTACTATATCCCTACGAGCAGTACTTC
TRBJ2-7,TRBD2,TRBV9,NA,CASSVDPSGAYEQYF,TGTGCCAGCAGCGTAGACCCTAGCGGGGCCTACGAGCAGTACTTC
TRBJ1-5,NA,TRBV12-5,NA,CASGSDQPQHF,TGTGCTAGTGGTTCGGATCAGCCCCAGCATTTT
TRBJ2-1,TRBD1,TRBV30,NA,CAWSVGKGAVNEQFF,TGTGCCTGGAGTGTCGGAAAGGGGGCAGTTAATGAGCAGTTCTTC
TRBJ1-2,TRBD1,TRBV28,once,CASSLGGTGNGYTF,TGTGCCAGCAGTTTAGGAGGGACAGGGAATGGCTACACCTTC
TRBJ1-1,NA,TRBV9,once,CASSDPSGGAKAFF,TGTGCCAGCAGCGACCCTAGTGGGGGGGCTAAAGCTTTCTTT
TRBJ2-1,NA,TRBV18,NA,CASSPHTGDSYNEQFF,TGTGCCAGCTCACCCCATACGGGGGACTCCTACAATGAGCAGTTCTTC
TRBJ1-3,TRBD1,TRBV7-9,once,CASSLWTGSGNTIYF,TGTGCCAGCAGCCTATGGACAGGCTCTGGAAACACCATATATTTT
TRBJ2-7,NA,TRBV11-2,NA,CASSLDGTGYEQYF,TGTGCCAGCAGCTTAGATGGTACTGGCTACGAGCAGTACTTC
TRBJ1-2,NA,TRBV7-9,once,CASSLVPPGGDYGYTF,TGTGCCAGCAGCTTAGTGCCACCCGGGGGCGACTATGGCTACACCTTC
TRBJ1-2,NA,TRBV6-5,NA,CASSYESNYGYTF,TGTGCCAGCAGTTACGAATCTAACTATGGCTACACCTTC
TRBJ1-4,TRBD1,TRBV25-1,NA,CASSEYGTGNEKLFF,TGTGCCAGCAGTGAATATGGGACAGGGAATGAAAAACTGTTTTTT
TRBJ2-6,NA,TRBV5-4,NA,CASSYRGTLISGANVLTF,TGTGCCAGCAGCTACCGGGGGACCCTGATTTCTGGGGCCAACGTCCTGACTTTC
TRBJ1-1,NA,TRBV27,NA,CASSFSGQYEAFF,TGTGCCAGCAGTTTTTCCGGACAGTATGAAGCTTTCTTT
TRBJ1-4,NA,TRBV2,NA,CASMSSPEKLFF,TGTGCCAGCATGTCGTCTCCTGAAAAACTGTTTTTT
TRBJ2-7,NA,TRBV4-1,NA,CASSQDRVNEQYF,TGCGCCAGCAGCCAAGATCGGGTGAACGAGCAGTACTTC
TRBJ1-5,TRBD1,TRBV4-1,NA,CASSLRQGRSNQPQHF,TGCGCCAGCAGCCTAAGACAGGGGAGGAGCAATCAGCCCCAGCATTTT
TRBJ2-5,TRBD2,TRBV7-2,NA,CASSDITRGEETQYF,TGTGCCAGCAGCGACATTACCCGGGGGGAAGAGACCCAGTACTTC
TRBJ2-7,NA,TRBV4-1,NA,CASSHRDVSSYEQYF,TGCGCCAGCAGCCACCGGGACGTAAGCTCCTACGAGCAGTACTTC
TRBJ2-2,NA,TRBV6-6,NA,CASSYLSGTNTGELFF,TGTGCCAGCAGTTACCTTTCCGGGACGAACACCGGGGAGCTGTTTTTT
TRBJ2-5,NA,TRBV4-3,NA,CALGQRQETQYF,TGCGCCCTTGGACAGCGACAAGAGACCCAGTACTTC
TRBJ2-7,TRBD1,TRBV30,NA,CAWIGTGLPYEQYF,TGTGCCTGGATCGGGACAGGGTTACCCTACGAGCAGTACTTC
TRBJ2-3,NA,TRBV7-2,NA,CASSSEIGDTQYF,TGTGCCAGCAGCTCCGAGATTGGAGATACGCAGTATTTT
TRBJ2-7,NA,TRBV11-1,NA,CASSPGDGGSYEQYF,TGTGCCAGCAGCCCAGGGGACGGAGGGTCCTACGAGCAGTACTTC
TRBJ2-5,TRBD1,TRBV6-5,once,CASSIDREETQYF,TGTGCCAGCAGCATCGACAGGGAAGAGACCCAGTACTTC
TRBJ2-1,TRBD2,TRBV4-3,NA,CASSQVLAGDNEQFF,TGCGCCAGCAGCCAAGTCCTAGCGGGGGACAATGAGCAGTTCTTC